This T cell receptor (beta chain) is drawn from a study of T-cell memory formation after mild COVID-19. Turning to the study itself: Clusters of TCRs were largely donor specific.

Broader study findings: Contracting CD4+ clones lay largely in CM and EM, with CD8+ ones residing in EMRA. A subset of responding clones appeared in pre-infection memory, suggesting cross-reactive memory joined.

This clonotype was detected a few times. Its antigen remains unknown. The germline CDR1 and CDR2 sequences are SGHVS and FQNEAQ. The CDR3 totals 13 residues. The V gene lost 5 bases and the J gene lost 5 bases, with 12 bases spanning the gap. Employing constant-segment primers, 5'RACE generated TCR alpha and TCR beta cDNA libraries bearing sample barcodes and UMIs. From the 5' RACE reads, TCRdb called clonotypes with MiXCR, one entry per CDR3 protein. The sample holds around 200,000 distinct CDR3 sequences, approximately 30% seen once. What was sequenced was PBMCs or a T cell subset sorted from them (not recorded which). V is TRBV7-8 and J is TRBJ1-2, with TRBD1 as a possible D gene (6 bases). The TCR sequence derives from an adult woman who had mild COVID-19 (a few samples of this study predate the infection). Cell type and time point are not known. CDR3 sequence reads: CASSPEGDYGYTF. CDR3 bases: TGTGCCAGCAGCCCTGAGGGGGATTATGGCTACACCTTC.